The entry below describes one T cell receptor beta chain. This specimen comes from a study of OX40 agonist ivuxolimab in advanced cancers. The CDR3 contains 14 residues. CDR1 is SGHDT, CDR2 YYEEEE, per germline. V was cut by 4 bases and J by 4 bases, with 14 bases left in between. This table comes from immunoSEQ multiplex PCR, and its TCRdb copy is limited to in-frame clones, with some not included. In the table there are about 55,000 clones, 75% to 90% of which are singletons. No patient had autoimmune disease or received systemic immunosuppression. The source is an adult with an advanced solid tumor such as melanoma, head and neck, liver or kidney cancer. V is TRBV5-6 and J is TRBJ1-1; D is perhaps TRBD1 (5 bases). This sample comprised CD4+ or CD8+ T cells sorted from blood, obtained in a trial of the OX40 agonist ivuxolimab. For the CDR3, the DNA is TGTGCCAGCAGCCCCGTAGGGGTCCCCACTGAAGCTTTCTTT. Translated, it gives CASSPVGVPTEAFF.